This T cell receptor beta chain derives from a study of T cell changes during pregnancy in multiple sclerosis. Using immunoSEQ multiplex PCR, the repertoire was profiled, and TCRdb retains in-frame clones only, with some absent. The sample holds tens of thousands of clones; 80% to 95% are singletons and the top ten take 3.2%. In germline, CDR1 is SGHDT, CDR2 YYEEEE. The germline V and J ends were trimmed by 0 bases and 2 bases, with 10 bases remaining between them. This CDR3 has 15 residues. This clone occurred once. This clonotype was obtained from a female donor with multiple sclerosis, enrolled in a pregnancy study. This sequence joins TRBV5-6 and TRBJ2-3; D not resolved. The material was CD8+ T cells from peripheral blood mononuclear cells, obtained in the second trimester of pregnancy. The CDR3 spells CASSLAFTVTDTQYF. The CDR3 nucleotides are TGTGCCAGCAGCTTGGCCTTTACAGTCACAGATACGCAGTATTTT.